The next 23 T cell receptor beta chains were all read from a single sample in a study of CD8 T cells in ankylosing spondylitis. TCRdb redid the calling of the 5' RACE reads with MiXCR, one entry per CDR3 protein. Among approximately 100,000 distinct CDR3 sequences listed, roughly 8.3% were seen once. The sequencing input was blood, either unsorted or a sorted T cell fraction (not recorded which). These receptors all come from a male donor with ankylosing spondylitis or in good health (not recorded which).

This chain uses TRBV5-1 with TRBJ1-1; the D is unclear. Germline lookup yields CDR1 SGHRS and CDR2 YFSETQ. The V end lost 0 bases, the J end lost 1 base, and 7 bases lay between the germline ends. This CDR3 region has 14 residues. The CDR3 DNA is TGCGCCAGCAGCTTGGAAATTGCGAACACTGAAGCTTTCTTT. Amino acid sequence: CASSLEIANTEAFF.

At least ten counts were recorded for this clonotype. The chain recombines TRBV6-4 with TRBJ1-1; a possible D gene is TRBD1 (5 bases). CDR1 is MRHNA and CDR2 is SNTAGT in the germline V gene. The CDR3 sequence is 15 residues long. Trimming took off 7 bases at V and 0 bases at J, with 15 bases between the two ends. CDR3 protein: CASTDPRGMNTEAFF. The CDR3 coding sequence is TGTGCCAGCACCGATCCTAGGGGAATGAACACTGAAGCTTTCTTT.

V is TRBV4-1 and J is TRBJ2-7, with D perhaps assigned TRBD1 or TRBD2 (5 bases each). Germline V lookup: CDR1 MGHRA, CDR2 YSYEKL. This CDR3 comprises 16 residues. Trimming stripped 1 base from V and 4 bases from J, with 17 bases between. CDR3 nucleotides: TGCGCCAGCAGCCAAGGTTCTTCAGGGACGCGGTACGAGCAGTACTTC. Translation: CASSQGSSGTRYEQYF.

This clonotype was found many times. The chain uses TRBV4-3 and TRBJ2-1, with TRBD2 matching over 12 bases. Germline CDR1 and CDR2: LGHNA and YSLEER. This CDR3 has 15 residues. J gave up 9 bases and V 1 base, and 4 bases lay outside the gene matches. CDR3 in amino acids: CASSQGTSGIGEQFF. The CDR3 coding sequence is TGCGCCAGCAGCCAAGGGACTAGCGGGATTGGTGAGCAGTTCTTC.

The V and J genes are TRBV2 and TRBJ1-5, with D possibly matching TRBD1 (6 bases). The CDR3 contains 14 residues. CDR1 SNHLY and CDR2 FYNNEI come from the germline V gene. V gave up 6 bases and J gave up 5 bases, with 14 bases separating them. The DNA for the CDR3 is TGTGCCAGCAGCGGACAGTCCCCTTATCAGCCCCAGCATTTT. Amino acids: CASSGQSPYQPQHF.

This clonotype was observed at least ten times. This sequence joins TRBV3-1 and TRBJ2-3; 10 bases align to TRBD2. The CDR3 length is 17 residues. The germline V gene has CDR1 LGHDT and CDR2 YNNKEL (reference sequence). With 4 bases clipped from V and 2 bases from J, the junction kept 9 bases outside the gene matches. CDR3 region: CASSLPDSGGPTDTQYF. The CDR3 coding sequence is TGTGCCAGCAGCCTGCCCGATAGCGGGGGGCCCACAGATACGCAGTATTTT.

This clonotype occurred many times. The rearrangement links TRBV5-5 to TRBJ2-3, with 8 bases that match TRBD2. The CDR3 has 16 residues. V lost 6 bases, J lost 3 bases, and 12 bases stayed unmatched. Germline CDR1 SGHKS, CDR2 YYEKEE (reference sequence). CDR3 DNA: TGTGCCAGCACCGTGACTAGCGAGCGAGGTACAGATACGCAGTATTTT. This encodes CASTVTSERGTDTQYF.

In this sample, this clonotype turned up a few times. V and J are TRBV12-5 and TRBJ2-7, with 8 nucleotides matching TRBD1. V trimming: 6 bases; J trimming: 4 bases; junction bases outside the gene matches: 8. CDR3 size: 14 residues. Germline assignment: CDR1 LGHNT and CDR2 FRNRAP. The CDR3 loop is CASGPGQGSYEQYF. The CDR3 DNA reads TGTGCTAGTGGACCCGGACAGGGTTCGTACGAGCAGTACTTC.

This clonotype was counted ten times or more. The chain links TRBV12-3 or TRBV12-4 to TRBJ2-7; D may be TRBD1 (5 bases). This CDR3 region has 14 residues. Deletions cut 3 bases from V and 7 bases from J, with 16 bases between. The CDR3 nucleotides are TGTGCCAGCAGTTTTCACCAGGGCCATCTTGAGCAGTACTTC. Its protein product is CASSFHQGHLEQYF.

This clonotype came up many times. The V and J genes are TRBV4-2 and TRBJ2-3; possibly TRBD1 for D (5 bases). The germline V and J ends were trimmed by 1 base and 0 bases, with 11 bases remaining between them. The CDR3 consists of 16 residues. Germline-derived CDR1 and CDR2 are LGHNA and YNFKEQ. The CDR3 DNA reads TGTGCCAGCAGCCAAGCCCCAGGGTTCAGCACAGATACGCAGTATTTT. As protein: CASSQAPGFSTDTQYF.

This clonotype was recorded at least ten times. The CDR3 DNA reads as TGCAGTGTTGAGCGGGGAGCTAATGAAAAACTGTTTTTT. This translates into CSVERGANEKLFF. The chain recombines TRBV20-1 with TRBJ1-4, with unresolved D. Germline V lookup: CDR1 DFQATT, CDR2 SNEGSKA (reference sequence). Trimming removed 7 bases at V and 3 bases at J, with 12 bases between. This CDR3 spans 13 amino acids.

The V call is TRBV30, the J call TRBJ1-1; the D gene is possibly TRBD1 (5 bases). Trimming removed 4 bases at V and 11 bases at J, with 14 bases between. Germline-derived CDR1 and CDR2 are GTSNPN and SVGIG (reference sequence). This CDR3 has 11 amino acids. The CDR3 spells CAWNVGRAAFF. The CDR3 DNA reads TGTGCCTGGAATGTGGGGCGAGCCGCTTTCTTT.

This clonotype has ten or more counts. The V and J genes are TRBV29-1 and TRBJ2-1; a possible D gene is TRBD1 (6 bases). Germline values: CDR1 SQVTM, CDR2 ANQGSEA. V lost 4 bases, J lost 4 bases, and 11 bases lay in between. The CDR3 consists of 13 residues. CDR3 sequence (DNA): TGCAGCGTTGTGAGGGACAAATACAATGAGCAGTTCTTC. Its protein product is CSVVRDKYNEQFF.

This clonotype was seen more than once but under ten times. V gene TRBV29-1 combines with J gene TRBJ2-7, with D perhaps TRBD2 (5 bases). The length of the CDR3 is 13 residues. Trimming shortened V by 3 bases and J by 2 bases, and 11 bases separated the two germline ends. Germline loops: CDR1 SQVTM, CDR2 ANQGSEA. The CDR3 loop is CSVESGAPYEQYF. DNA of the CDR3: TGCAGCGTTGAGAGCGGCGCCCCCTACGAGCAGTACTTC.

In this sample, this clonotype turned up a few times. This chain uses TRBV3-1 with TRBJ2-5, with D hard to call. Trimming cost V 0 bases and J 7 bases, with 6 bases left between them. From germline, CDR1 is LGHDT and CDR2 YNNKEL (reference sequence). The CDR3 has 12 residues. The CDR3 bases are TGTGCCAGCAGCCAAGATTTGCGGACCCAGTACTTC. Its translation: CASSQDLRTQYF.

The chain joins TRBV7-2 to TRBJ1-3, with D unresolved. Trimming cost V 5 bases and J 2 bases, with 10 bases left between them. The length of the CDR3 is 14 residues. Germline CDR1 reads SGHTA; CDR2 reads FQGNSA. The CDR3 bases are TGTGCCAGCAGCCCTCATCCTACTGGAAACACCATATATTTT. This gives the protein CASSPHPTGNTIYF.

About this clonotype: With a much larger clone just one base away, this may be a read error. The rearrangement uses TRBV20-1 and TRBJ2-2; 7 bases align to TRBD2. This CDR3 is 14 amino acids long. Germline V gene lookup returns CDR1 DFQATT and CDR2 SNEGSKA (reference sequence). The DNA of the CDR3 is TGCAGTGCTGGAGAAGCGGGGAGGACCGGGGAGCTGTTTTTT. Protein: CSAGEAGRTGELFF.

Many counts were recorded for this clonotype. One junction end does not reproduce the germline sequence, and a read error may be involved. This rearrangement joins TRBV7-2 to TRBJ1-4, with D perhaps TRBD1 (6 bases). Per germline, CDR1 SGHTA and CDR2 FQGNSA. CDR3 length: 14 residues. CDR3 sequence reads: CASSEQGTYEKLFF. CDR3 nucleotide sequence: TGTGCCAGCAGCGAACAGGGAACTTATGAAAAACTGTTTTTT.

This clonotype came up many times. The V and J genes are TRBV20-1 and TRBJ2-5; 9 nucleotides line up with TRBD2. In germline, CDR1 is DFQATT, CDR2 SNEGSKA (reference sequence). The trim removed 3 bases at V and 6 bases at J, leaving 17 bases unmatched. This CDR3 has 17 residues. The CDR3 DNA reads as TGCAGTGCTAGGTCTAATTCAGTTAGCGGGAGTCAGAAGACCCAGTACTTC. Its translation is CSARSNSVSGSQKTQYF.

In its sample, this clonotype was seen many times. V usage is TRBV18 and J usage is TRBJ1-3, with D perhaps TRBD1 (5 bases). V dropped 1 base and J dropped 0 bases, with 13 bases sitting between them. The CDR3 spans 17 residues. The germline V gene has CDR1 KGHSH and CDR2 LQKENI. The chain's CDR3 is CASSPRAGTHSGNTIYF. CDR3 DNA sequence: TGTGCCAGCTCACCACGGGCAGGGACCCACTCTGGAAACACCATATATTTT.

This clonotype was seen repeatedly, ten times or more. This chain uses TRBV13 with TRBJ2-3; 11 bases are a match to TRBD2. The germline gives CDR1 PRHDT, CDR2 FYEKMQ (reference sequence). The CDR3 sequence is 16 residues long. With V trimmed by 5 bases and J by 7 bases, 11 bases remained unmatched. CDR3 DNA: TGTGCCAGCAGCCACTCATCTAGCGGGGGGCGATATACGCAGTATTTT. It specifies CASSHSSSGGRYTQYF.

The rearrangement links TRBV7-9 to TRBJ2-5; 8 bases map to TRBD1. This CDR3 is built from 16 residues. V lost 3 bases, J lost 0 bases, and 6 bases stayed unmatched. CDR1 SEHNR and CDR2 FQNEAQ come from the germline V gene (reference sequence). CDR3 DNA: TGTGCCAGCAGCTTCCGGGACAGGCGATACCAAGAGACCCAGTACTTC. Translated, it gives CASSFRDRRYQETQYF.

This clonotype was counted many times. V is TRBV7-2 and J is TRBJ2-3, with D perhaps matching TRBD1 (5 bases). V shed 0 bases and J shed 8 bases, with 15 bases lying between them. The CDR3 has 15 amino acids. Germline V CDR1 and CDR2: SGHTA, FQGNSA. CDR3 DNA sequence: TGTGCCAGCAGCTTAGCGCAGGTCCGAAGGGGTACGCAGTATTTT. Translated: CASSLAQVRRGTQYF.